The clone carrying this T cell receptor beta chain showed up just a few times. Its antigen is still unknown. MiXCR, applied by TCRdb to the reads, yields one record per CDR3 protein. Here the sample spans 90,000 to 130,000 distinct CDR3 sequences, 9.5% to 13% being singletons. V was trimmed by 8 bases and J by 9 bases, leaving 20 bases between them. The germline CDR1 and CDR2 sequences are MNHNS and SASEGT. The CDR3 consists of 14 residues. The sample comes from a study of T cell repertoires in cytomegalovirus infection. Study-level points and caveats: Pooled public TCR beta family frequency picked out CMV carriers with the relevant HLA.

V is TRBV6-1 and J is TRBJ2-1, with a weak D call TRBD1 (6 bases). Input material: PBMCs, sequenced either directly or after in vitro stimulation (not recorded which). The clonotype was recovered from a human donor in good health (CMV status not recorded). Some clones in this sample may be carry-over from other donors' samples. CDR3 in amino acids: CASGRYSQGGEQFF. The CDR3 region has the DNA TGTGCCAGCGGGCGATACTCACAAGGGGGTGAGCAGTTCTTC.